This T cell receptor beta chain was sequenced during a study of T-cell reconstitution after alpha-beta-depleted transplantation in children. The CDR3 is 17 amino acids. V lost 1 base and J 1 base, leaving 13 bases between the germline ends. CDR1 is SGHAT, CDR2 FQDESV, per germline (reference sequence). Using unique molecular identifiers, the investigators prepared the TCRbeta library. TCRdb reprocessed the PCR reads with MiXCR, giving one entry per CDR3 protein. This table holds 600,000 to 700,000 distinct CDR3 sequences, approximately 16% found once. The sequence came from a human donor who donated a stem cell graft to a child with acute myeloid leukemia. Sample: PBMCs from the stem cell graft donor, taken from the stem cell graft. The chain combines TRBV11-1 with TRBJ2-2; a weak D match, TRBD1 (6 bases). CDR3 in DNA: TGTGCCAGCAGCTTAGGCTTTCAGGGGAAGAACACCGGGGAGCTGTTTTTT. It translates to CASSLGFQGKNTGELFF.